This T cell receptor beta chain was recovered during a study of cytomegalovirus exposure and HLA in healthy donors. V was shortened by 5 bases and J by 0 bases, with 13 bases between the two germline ends. Germline CDR1 is SGHVS and CDR2 is FQNEAQ. The CDR3 runs 15 residues. Study-wide results and limits: Some public TCRs appeared in many individuals, while most sequences were rare. Fewer N-insertions (relative to the approximately 700-donor mean) were reportedly seen in an Asian-associated ancestry cluster in a later analysis. According to the study, roughly 160 TCR beta chains were cytomegalovirus-associated. Analyzed later, most CMV-associated TCR beta chains appeared HLA-restricted.

For this clone: The antigen is not known.

PCR involved 60 Vbeta and 13 Jbeta primers. Sequencing used immunoSEQ multiplex PCR; TCRdb keeps in-frame clones, though not all of them. The data contain about 110,000 clones, over 65% of them singletons. This clonotype originated in a man between 25 and 39 years old in good health and CMV-seropositive. This chain connects TRBV7-8 to TRBJ1-1; D gene unclear. The sequencing input was PBMCs. The CDR3 protein is CASSADYPVNTEAFF. In nucleotides, the CDR3 is TGTGCCAGCAGCGCCGACTACCCGGTGAACACTGAAGCTTTCTTT.